Below, 27 T cell receptor beta chains from the same sample are listed, as sequenced in a study of cytomegalovirus exposure and HLA in healthy donors. PCR employed 60 Vbeta and 13 Jbeta primers. The method was immunoSEQ multiplex PCR; TCRdb's version includes in-frame clones alone and lacks a portion of them. There are 160,000 or so clones in the sample; roughly 76% occur only once, and roughly 13% lies in the top ten. What was sequenced was PBMCs. These receptors came from a woman aged 45-65 years in good health and CMV-seronegative.

This chain joins TRBV6-5 and TRBJ1-2; D not resolved. V gave up 0 bases and J gave up 5 bases, with 13 bases separating them. The CDR3 totals 15 residues. In germline, CDR1 is MNHEY, CDR2 SVGAGI. The CDR3 nucleotides are TGTGCCAGCAGTTACTCGAGCACCAGGTTTTATGGCTACACCTTC. This codes for CASSYSSTRFYGYTF.

The chain recombines TRBV5-1 with TRBJ2-7; 7 bases are a match to TRBD1. V lost 4 bases to trimming and J lost 12 bases; unmatched junction nucleotides: 10. Germline CDR1 is SGHRS and CDR2 is YFSETQ. This CDR3 contains 12 residues. The CDR3, as DNA: TGCGCCAGCAGCCTGGATAGGGGGCCCCCGTACTTC. It yields the protein CASSLDRGPPYF.

This clone was recorded a few times. The genes are TRBV7-7 and TRBJ2-1; weak D call: TRBD1 (6 bases). CDR1 and CDR2 (germline): SSHAT, FNYEAQ (reference sequence). This CDR3 contains 13 residues. V lost 0 bases and J lost 7, with 7 bases in between. The CDR3 nucleotides read TGTGCCAGCAGCTTAGCGGGGGCAAATGAGCAGTTCTTC. It is translated as CASSLAGANEQFF. The variable domain in full, completed from reference TRBV7-7 and TRBJ2-1, reads GAGVSQSPRYKVTKRGQDVTLRCDPISSHATLYWYQQALGQGPEFLTYFNYEAQPDKSGLPSDRFSAERPEGSISTLTIQRTEQRDSAMYRCASSLAGANEQFFGPGTRLTVL.

The chain recombines TRBV9 with TRBJ2-7; 9 bases agree with TRBD2. V lost 0 bases to trimming and J lost 2 bases; unmatched junction nucleotides: 0. CDR1 is SGDLS, CDR2 YYNGEE, per germline. This CDR3 comprises 14 residues. The CDR3 DNA is TGTGCCAGCAGCGTAGGCGGGGGGGCCTACGAGCAGTACTTC. Its translation: CASSVGGGAYEQYF.

Concerning this clone itself: The sample has other DNA sequences that encode this CDR3 too. The V call is TRBV7-9, the J call TRBJ2-7; the D is unclear. CDR3 length: 13 amino acids. CDR1 is SEHNR and CDR2 is FQNEAQ in the germline V gene (reference sequence). V was cut by 3 bases and J by 5 bases, with 11 bases left in between. DNA of the CDR3: TGTGCCAGCAGCTTCGGCGGATCAGACGAGCAGTACTTC. This gives the protein CASSFGGSDEQYF.

The V and J genes are TRBV13 and TRBJ1-3; 9 bases map to TRBD1. Germline values: CDR1 PRHDT, CDR2 FYEKMQ (reference sequence). Trimming at V came to 6 bases and at J to 4 bases, leaving 7 bases not matched to a gene. This CDR3 spans 15 amino acids. The CDR3 region has the DNA TGTGCCAGCAGTCGGGGGGGACAGGGCGGAAACACCATATATTTT. Its translation is CASSRGGQGGNTIYF. Complete variable domain (other parts from reference TRBV13 and TRBJ1-3): AAGVIQSPRHLIKEKRETATLKCYPIPRHDTVYWYQQGPGQDPQFLISFYEKMQSDKGSIPDRFSAQQFSDYHSELNMSSLELGDSALYFCASSRGGQGGNTIYFGEGSWLTVV.

The V and J genes are TRBV11-2 and TRBJ1-4; perhaps TRBD1 as D (5 bases). V lost 0 bases and J lost 10, with 15 bases in between. Germline CDR1 reads SGHAT; CDR2 reads FQNNGV. There are 15 residues in the CDR3. CDR3 amino acids: CASSLDRGRVGKLFF. The CDR3 DNA sequence: TGTGCCAGCAGCTTAGATCGCGGCAGGGTCGGAAAACTGTTTTTT.

The chain has TRBV10-3 and TRBJ1-1; 10 bases line up with TRBD1. The CDR3 is 14 amino acids. The germline gives CDR1 ENHRY, CDR2 SYGVKD. Unmatched junction bases numbered 9, after V lost 3 bases and J lost 11 bases. The CDR3 region has the DNA TGTGCCATCAGTGATGAAAGGAAGGGACAGGGGGCTTTCTTT. This sequence encodes CAISDERKGQGAFF.

J is TRBJ1-2 and V is TRBV30; 9 bases are a match to TRBD1. Looked up from germline, CDR1 is GTSNPN and CDR2 is SVGIG (reference sequence). Trimming cost V 4 bases and J 4 bases; bases outside gene matches: 7. CDR3 length: 14 residues. DNA for the CDR3: TGTGCCTGGACCGGGACAGGGAGTGTCTATGGCTACACCTTC. This encodes CAWTGTGSVYGYTF.

This clone was seen more than once but under ten times. The rearrangement joins TRBV7-9 to TRBJ1-1; no reliable D call. Looked up from germline, CDR1 is SEHNR and CDR2 is FQNEAQ (reference sequence). The CDR3 runs 13 residues. Trimming stripped 0 bases from V and 4 bases from J, with 6 bases between. CDR3 DNA: TGTGCCAGCAGCTTAGCCGGGATCACTGAAGCTTTCTTT. Encoded protein: CASSLAGITEAFF.

V is TRBV9 and J is TRBJ2-7; a weak D match, TRBD2 (6 bases). V lost 0 bases and J lost 7, with 11 bases in between. The CDR3 loop spans 13 amino acids. Per germline, CDR1 SGDLS and CDR2 YYNGEE. CDR3 bases: TGTGCCAGCAGCGTAGATCGGGGGAGAGAGCAGTACTTC. Translating gives CASSVDRGREQYF.

This chain joins TRBV11-2 and TRBJ1-2, with D possibly matching TRBD1 (6 bases). Germline V gene data show CDR1 as SGHAT and CDR2 as FQNNGV. CDR3 length: 15 residues. The V and J ends lost 2 bases and 8 bases respectively, with 18 bases between them. The CDR3 spells CASSLTRTAPGGYTF. CDR3 bases: TGTGCCAGCAGCTTAACCCGGACAGCCCCGGGAGGCTACACCTTC.

A note on this clone: This sample includes further DNA sequences coding for the same CDR3. The chain couples TRBV7-2 to TRBJ2-7; 8 bases agree with TRBD1. V lost 4 bases, J lost 4 bases, and 6 bases stayed unmatched. Germline V gene lookup returns CDR1 SGHTA and CDR2 FQGNSA. The CDR3 length is 14 residues. CDR3 DNA sequence: TGTGCCAGCAGCTCCGGGACAGGAGCTTACGAGCAGTACTTC. It encodes CASSSGTGAYEQYF.

This clone was picked up one time. V gene TRBV19 combines with J gene TRBJ2-3; a possible D gene is TRBD1 (6 bases). Germline loops: CDR1 LNHDA, CDR2 SQIVND (reference sequence). The length of the CDR3 is 17 residues. Trimming removed 4 bases at V and 0 bases at J, with 17 bases between. Written as DNA, the CDR3 is TGTGCCAGTAGTAAACGACAGGAACAGCGTAGCACAGATACGCAGTATTTT. Its translation: CASSKRQEQRSTDTQYF. The complete variable domain, with remaining parts taken from reference TRBV19 and TRBJ2-3, reads DGGITQSPKYLFRKEGQNVTLSCEQNLNHDAMYWYRQDPGQGLRLIYYSQIVNDFQKGDIAEGYSVSREKKESFPLTVTSAQKNPTAFYLCASSKRQEQRSTDTQYFGPGTRLTVL.

The J gene is TRBJ2-1, the V gene TRBV30; 7 bases agree with TRBD1. CDR3 length: 14 residues. J lost 3 bases, V lost 3 bases, and 5 bases had no gene match. Per germline, CDR1 GTSNPN and CDR2 SVGIG (reference sequence). The CDR3 is CAWRTGTDYNEQFF. CDR3 coding DNA: TGTGCCTGGAGGACCGGGACAGACTACAATGAGCAGTTCTTC.

Of note for this clone: Other DNA sequences in this specimen translate into the identical CDR3. This sequence joins TRBV6-6 and TRBJ2-7; D unresolved. The V end lost 0 bases, the J end lost 0 bases, and 3 bases lay between the germline ends. From germline, CDR1 is MNHNY and CDR2 SVGAGI (reference sequence). The CDR3 spans 13 residues. The CDR3 nucleotides read TGTGCCAGCAGTTACTCGAGCTCCTACGAGCAGTACTTC. This sequence encodes CASSYSSSYEQYF.

CDR3 DNA: TGTGCCAGCAGCTTAGAGGGGCGAACCATTAACTATGGCTACACCTTC. Translated, it gives CASSLEGRTINYGYTF. The J gene is TRBJ1-2, the V gene TRBV7-9; weak D call: TRBD1 (5 bases). Germline CDR1 reads SEHNR; CDR2 reads FQNEAQ (reference sequence). This CDR3 region has 16 residues. V gave up 1 base and J gave up 1 base, with 13 bases separating them.

The genes are TRBV19 and TRBJ2-5; D is possibly TRBD2 (5 bases). The CDR3 loop spans 15 amino acids. Trimming took 5 bases from V and 2 from J, leaving 15 bases between them. The V gene's germline CDR1 is LNHDA and CDR2 SQIVND (reference sequence). CDR3 sequence reads: CASSLSRGRQETQYF. The CDR3 DNA is TGTGCCAGTAGTCTTTCCCGGGGTCGTCAAGAGACCCAGTACTTC. Using reference TRBV19 and TRBJ2-5 for the parts outside the CDR3, the full variable domain is DGGITQSPKYLFRKEGQNVTLSCEQNLNHDAMYWYRQDPGQGLRLIYYSQIVNDFQKGDIAEGYSVSREKKESFPLTVTSAQKNPTAFYLCASSLSRGRQETQYFGPGTRLLVL.

The chain is built from TRBV27 and TRBJ1-1, with a weak D call TRBD1 (6 bases). The germline V gene encodes CDR1 MNHEY and CDR2 SMNVEV (reference sequence). V shed 3 bases and J shed 11 bases, with 10 bases lying between them. The CDR3 length is 11 residues. The CDR3 sequence is CASSFAGDAFF. CDR3 DNA: TGTGCCAGCAGTTTCGCAGGGGACGCTTTCTTT.

The V gene is TRBV7-2, the J gene TRBJ2-5; TRBD2 matches 10 bases. In germline, CDR1 is SGHTA, CDR2 FQGNSA. CDR3 length: 16 amino acids. V lost 6 bases, J lost 1 base, and 8 bases stayed unmatched. The CDR3 DNA sequence: TGTGCCAGCAGTTCTGGGGCTAGCGGGGGCCAAGAGACCCAGTACTTC. Translated, it gives CASSSGASGGQETQYF.

The J gene is TRBJ2-1, the V gene TRBV10-3; the match to TRBD1 covers 9 bases. Germline CDR1 ENHRY, CDR2 SYGVKD. The CDR3 totals 13 residues. Losses at the gene ends were 6 bases for V and 9 bases for J; bases not matched to a gene: 6. CDR3 sequence: CAIREQGAGEQFF. Written as DNA, the CDR3 is TGTGCCATCAGGGAACAGGGGGCCGGTGAGCAGTTCTTC.

This clone has only a few counts. The chain carries TRBV6-5 and TRBJ2-3; 7 nucleotides align to TRBD1. This CDR3 comprises 15 residues. The V gene's germline CDR1 is MNHEY and CDR2 SVGAGI. The V gene end was trimmed by 6 bases and the J gene end by 0 bases; junction bases not matched to a gene: 6. The CDR3 coding sequence is TGTGCCAGCAGACTGACAGGGATTAGCACAGATACGCAGTATTTT. Translating it yields CASRLTGISTDTQYF.

The V and J genes are TRBV6-5 and TRBJ1-1; no reliable D call. The V gene's germline CDR1 is MNHEY and CDR2 SVGAGI. The CDR3 is 13 residues long. Trimming left V 8 bases short and J 5 bases short, with 15 bases between. CDR3 in amino acids: CASQPRLETEAFF. The DNA for the CDR3 is TGTGCCAGCCAACCCCGGTTGGAGACTGAAGCTTTCTTT.

The rearrangement joins TRBV27 to TRBJ1-1; TRBD1 is a possible D gene (6 bases). V lost 2 bases to trimming and J lost 4 bases, with 23 bases between them. Germline-derived CDR1 and CDR2 are MNHEY and SMNVEV (reference sequence). This CDR3 contains 18 residues. The CDR3 DNA is TGTGCCAGCAGTTTAAGGGTACTGGTCCAGGGGATGGGCACTGAAGCTTTCTTT. It codes for CASSLRVLVQGMGTEAFF.

The count of this clone is one. The chain employs TRBV7-8 and TRBJ2-7; 8 positions match TRBD1. The CDR3 is 17 amino acids. Losses at the gene ends were 5 bases for V and 2 bases for J; bases not matched to a gene: 14. Germline V CDR1 and CDR2: SGHVS, FQNEAQ. The CDR3 DNA reads TGTGCCAGCAGCCGTAGCCTCGGGACAGGCAAGACCTACGAGCAGTACTTC. Translating gives CASSRSLGTGKTYEQYF.

This rearrangement joins TRBV29-1 to TRBJ2-3; 8 bases map to TRBD2. V dropped 6 bases and J dropped 3; count of bases not matched to a gene: 8. The CDR3 has 14 amino acids. CDR1 is SQVTM and CDR2 is ANQGSEA in the germline V gene. CDR3 loop: CSVYGGRTTDTQYF. The DNA for the CDR3 is TGCAGCGTGTATGGCGGGAGGACAACAGATACGCAGTATTTT.

This clone showed up just once. This chain links TRBV9 with TRBJ2-5; 10 positions agree with TRBD2. CDR3 size: 14 residues. CDR1 and CDR2 from the germline V gene are SGDLS and YYNGEE. J gave up 3 bases and V 4 bases, and 3 bases lay outside the gene matches. CDR3 sequence (DNA): TGTGCCAGCAGCCTAGGGACTAGCGAAGAGACCCAGTACTTC. It specifies CASSLGTSEETQYF. The full variable domain, completed using reference TRBV9 and TRBJ2-5, is DSGVTQTPKHLITATGQRVTLRCSPRSGDLSVYWYQQSLDQGLQFLIQYYNGEERAKGNILERFSAQQFPDLHSELNLSSLELGDSALYFCASSLGTSEETQYFGPGTRLLVL.